This T cell receptor beta chain is from a study of early T cells in non-severe SARS-CoV-2 infection. Findings and limits, study-wide: Database matching using VDJdb favored anti-spike CD8 responses, with private and CD4 specificities left missing.

This clonotype occurred many times. Antigen specificity is unknown. Individual cDNA molecules were tagged with unique molecular identifiers, the study reported. TCRdb re-analysed the 5' RACE reads in MiXCR, keeping a single row per CDR3 protein. The table shows tens of thousands of distinct CDR3 sequences, with 14% occurring only once. The CDR3 runs 15 residues. Germline V lookup: CDR1 MGHDK, CDR2 SYGVNS. Trimming left V 1 base short and J 2 bases short, with 9 bases between. The V call is TRBV25-1, the J call TRBJ1-5, with no clear D. This sequence was found in an adult who was a healthcare worker with PCR-confirmed SARS-CoV-2 infection or an uninfected control (not recorded which). Source material: whole blood. The CDR3 region has the DNA TGTGCCAGCAGTGAATCTAAAGCTGGCAATCAGCCCCAGCATTTT. The encoded protein is CASSESKAGNQPQHF.